This is a list of T cell receptor beta chains from one sample in a study of blood T cell repertoires in COVID-19. Sequencing was performed with immunoSEQ multiplex PCR; in TCRdb, only in-frame clones are kept and a portion is missing. The table has about 360,000 clones, around 84% seen once. Sequencing was carried out using peripheral blood. These receptors all stem from a human donor with acute or convalescent COVID-19. The donor label of this sample is uncertain. The CDR3 runs from the conserved cysteine through the conserved F or W.

j_call: TRBJ1-4; v_call: TRBV18; cdr3_aa: CASSPLAGATNEKLFF
j_call: TRBJ2-3; v_call: TRBV21-1; cdr3_aa: CASSSPQNGGSTDTQYF
j_call: TRBJ2-7; v_call: TRBV5-1; cdr3_aa: CASSGTGGHVEQYF
j_call: TRBJ2-3; v_call: TRBV2; cdr3_aa: CASSPVRSTDTQYF
j_call: TRBJ1-1; v_call: TRBV6-5; cdr3_aa: CASSYSRTGEAFF
j_call: TRBJ1-5; v_call: TRBV11-2; cdr3_aa: CASSLESYSNQPQHF
j_call: TRBJ2-2; v_call: TRBV7-9; cdr3_aa: CASSTAGGTGELFF
j_call: TRBJ1-1; v_call: TRBV7-8; cdr3_aa: CASSLEPRVRNTEAFF
j_call: TRBJ2-7; v_call: TRBV30; cdr3_aa: CAWSPGTLSSYEQYF
j_call: TRBJ2-1; v_call: TRBV4-1; cdr3_aa: CASSLTSGRATYNEQFF
j_call: TRBJ2-2; v_call: TRBV14; cdr3_aa: CASRPGTATGELFF
j_call: TRBJ1-1; v_call: TRBV27; cdr3_aa: CASRAWPSRGVNTEAFF
j_call: TRBJ1-2; v_call: TRBV19; cdr3_aa: CASSADRDYGYTF
j_call: TRBJ1-1; v_call: TRBV6-1; cdr3_aa: CASSEGTGRTEAFF
j_call: TRBJ2-5; v_call: TRBV24-1; cdr3_aa: CATSDRVHGETQYF
j_call: TRBJ1-2; v_call: TRBV5-1; cdr3_aa: CASSLVGQGPLGYTF
j_call: TRBJ1-5; v_call: TRBV20-1; cdr3_aa: CSASQTVSNQPQHF
j_call: TRBJ2-5; v_call: TRBV20-1; cdr3_aa: CSASSLAGGLMETQYF
j_call: TRBJ1-3; v_call: TRBV3-1/TRBV3-2; cdr3_aa: CASSQVSGALSGNTIYF
j_call: TRBJ2-5; v_call: TRBV5-8; cdr3_aa: CASRAGGGSKETQYF
j_call: TRBJ2-1; v_call: TRBV7-8; cdr3_aa: CASSLASGTKGEQFF
j_call: TRBJ2-2; v_call: TRBV11-3; cdr3_aa: CASSGARGHTGELFF
j_call: TRBJ1-3; v_call: TRBV5-1; cdr3_aa: CASSLGDTHSGNTIYF
j_call: TRBJ2-3; v_call: TRBV2; cdr3_aa: CASSEMDNTDTQYF
j_call: TRBJ1-2; v_call: TRBV29-1; cdr3_aa: CSTAQGQPTQNYGYTF
j_call: TRBJ1-2; v_call: TRBV29-1; cdr3_aa: CSVKGQGSYGYTF
j_call: TRBJ2-4; v_call: TRBV3-1/TRBV3-2; cdr3_aa: CASSQVGGSTGSIQYF
j_call: TRBJ1-2; v_call: TRBV6-7; cdr3_aa: CASSYQTANYGYTF
j_call: TRBJ1-3; v_call: TRBV6-5; cdr3_aa: CASRSFGRNTIYF
j_call: TRBJ2-5; v_call: TRBV24-1; cdr3_aa: CALPGAGQGEVTQYF
j_call: TRBJ2-3; v_call: TRBV27; cdr3_aa: CATWGGTDTQYF
j_call: TRBJ1-3; v_call: TRBV12-2; cdr3_aa: CASRLAGDSSGNTIYF
j_call: TRBJ1-4; v_call: TRBV29-1; cdr3_aa: CSVRQGREKLFF
j_call: TRBJ2-1; v_call: TRBV5-1; cdr3_aa: CASSSGLAVPNEQFF
j_call: TRBJ2-5; v_call: TRBV7-9; cdr3_aa: CASSLPGGRETQYF
j_call: TRBJ1-2; v_call: TRBV5-1; cdr3_aa: CASSAGQGGYGYTF
j_call: TRBJ2-1; v_call: TRBV14; cdr3_aa: CASSPGGLTHNEQFF
j_call: TRBJ2-7; v_call: TRBV14; cdr3_aa: CASSLRDSLTYEQYF
j_call: TRBJ2-5; v_call: TRBV11-2; cdr3_aa: CASSSGVLKETQYF
j_call: TRBJ1-6; v_call: TRBV27; cdr3_aa: CASSPSRGYNSPLHF
j_call: TRBJ2-5; v_call: TRBV7-2; cdr3_aa: CASSLWAVETQYF
j_call: TRBJ1-2; v_call: TRBV29-1; cdr3_aa: CSVGTGGSDYGYTF
j_call: TRBJ1-5; v_call: TRBV27; cdr3_aa: CASGRTHSNQPQHF
j_call: TRBJ1-1; v_call: TRBV2; cdr3_aa: CANSRDRGNTEAFF
j_call: TRBJ1-3; v_call: TRBV5-5; cdr3_aa: CASSPDRGLGNTIYF
j_call: TRBJ2-6; v_call: TRBV18; cdr3_aa: CASSPRTGGGGANVLTF
j_call: TRBJ2-7; v_call: TRBV7-6; cdr3_aa: CASSSVDRPYEQYF
j_call: TRBJ2-7; v_call: TRBV20-1; cdr3_aa: CSARGGYEQYF
j_call: TRBJ1-1; v_call: TRBV30; cdr3_aa: CAWSDSRRGYTEAFF
j_call: TRBJ2-7; v_call: TRBV9; cdr3_aa: CASSAAAGLAGDLQYF
j_call: TRBJ2-5; v_call: TRBV5-8; cdr3_aa: CASSHQETQYF
j_call: TRBJ1-4; v_call: TRBV3-1/TRBV3-2; cdr3_aa: CASSQLDRGRLFF
j_call: TRBJ2-7; v_call: TRBV5-6; cdr3_aa: CASSLLQGGSYEQYF
j_call: TRBJ1-1; v_call: TRBV4-2; cdr3_aa: CASSQDRGAEAFF
j_call: TRBJ2-7; v_call: TRBV20-1; cdr3_aa: CSASWVNQGHEQYF
j_call: TRBJ1-1; v_call: TRBV6-6; cdr3_aa: CASSFRGQTEAFF
j_call: TRBJ1-6; v_call: TRBV6-5; cdr3_aa: CASTQGGHSPLHF
j_call: TRBJ1-1; v_call: TRBV30; cdr3_aa: CAWSWAAMNTEAFF